The next 4 T cell receptor beta chains were all read from a single sample in a study of T-cell reconstitution after alpha-beta-depleted transplantation in children. Preparation of the TCRbeta library involved a method that used unique molecular identifiers. TCRdb reanalysed the PCR reads using MiXCR and keeps one entry per CDR3 protein. The sample lists some 590,000 distinct CDR3 sequences; 10% were seen once. Sequences were derived from PBMCs from the stem cell graft donor, sampled from the stem cell graft. All receptors derive from a human donor who donated a stem cell graft to a child with acute myeloid leukemia.

The chain couples TRBV20-1 to TRBJ1-4; D gene uncertain. Germline values: CDR1 DFQATT, CDR2 SNEGSKA (reference sequence). The CDR3 is 13 residues long. Trimming left V 6 bases short and J 4 bases short, with 12 bases between. In nucleotides, the CDR3 is TGCAGTGCCGTGGTTGGGGTTAATGAAAAACTGTTTTTT. Its protein product is CSAVVGVNEKLFF.

This clonotype was recorded at least ten times. The V gene is TRBV28, the J gene TRBJ1-5, with D unclear. CDR3 size: 13 residues. V was shortened by 6 bases and J by 1 base, with 7 bases between the two germline ends. Germline CDR1 and CDR2: MDHEN and SYDVKM. The CDR3 nucleotides are TGTGCCAGCAGCTGGGTGAGCAATCAGCCCCAGCATTTT. Its protein is CASSWVSNQPQHF.

J is TRBJ1-3 and V is TRBV20-1; D ambiguous. This CDR3 contains 13 residues. The V gene's germline CDR1 is DFQATT and CDR2 SNEGSKA (reference sequence). V lost 5 bases and J 8 bases, leaving 16 bases between the germline ends. The CDR3 bases are TGCAGTGCTCGATTCGGGAGACGGGACACCATATATTTT. Its translation: CSARFGRRDTIYF.

This clonotype was seen repeatedly, ten times or more. The rearrangement joins TRBV11-1 to TRBJ1-1; D ambiguous. V lost 5 bases to trimming and J lost 5 bases, with 18 bases between them. The CDR3 runs 15 residues. CDR1 is SGHAT, CDR2 FQDESV, per germline (reference sequence). This CDR3 reads CASSLESTWETEAFF. The CDR3 nucleotides are TGTGCCAGCAGCCTAGAATCGACTTGGGAGACTGAAGCTTTCTTT.